This TCR beta chain was captured by sequencing in a study of shared clonotypes between healthy human individuals. The input for sorted-subset replicate PCRs was approximately 190 ng DNA, about 30,000 T cell genomes. The protocol was immunoSEQ multiplex PCR, while the TCRdb copy is restricted to in-frame clones and leaves out a portion. The table has approximately 2,300,000 clones, 85% to 95% seen once. The length of the CDR3 is 13 residues. The junction had 0 bases not matched to a gene; V was cut back by 1 base and J by 1 base. Per germline, CDR1 GTSNPN and CDR2 SVGIG (reference sequence). Study observations and caveats: Larger estimated richness was generally recorded for naive subsets relative to memory subsets.

This clone was observed a handful of times. The antigen remains unidentified. The same CDR3 arises from other DNA sequences in this sample as well. The clonotype comes from a young man in good health. Some clones in this sample may be carry-over from other donors' samples. The V call is TRBV30, the J call TRBJ1-1; TRBD1 aligns across 7 bases. Sequenced sample: naive CD4+ T cells from PBMCs. The sample's subset: CD45RA+ positively selected. The CDR3 nucleotides read TGTGCCTGGAGTGGACAGGGGAACACTGAAGCTTTCTTT. Translation gives CAWSGQGNTEAFF.